Sequencing of this TCR beta chain was carried out in a study of blood T cell repertoires in COVID-19. Study overall: Acute and convalescent COVID-19 specimens originated in the United States, Italy and Spain. T cells, B-cell-depleted T cells, or PBMCs supplied cDNA or gDNA.

J was trimmed by 9 bases and V by 4 bases; bases with no gene match: 6. From germline, CDR1 is SGHRS and CDR2 YFSETQ. The CDR3 is 14 residues long. Original handling: The authors estimated nucleated cell counts from reference gene primer amplification. Here immunoSEQ multiplex PCR was the method, and the copy in TCRdb shows in-frame clones only, minus some. That table supplies the V and J calls and clone size; D and trimming were determined from the DNA. The table has around 110,000 clones, roughly four fifths seen once; the top ten hold 7.9%. The chain combines TRBV5-1 with TRBJ1-6; the match to TRBD1 covers 8 bases. The origin of this receptor is a man in his 70s with acute or convalescent COVID-19. Sequencing input: peripheral blood. The CDR3 region has the DNA TGCGCCAGCAGCCAACAGGGGGGAGGTTCACCCCTCCACTTT. This codes for CASSQQGGGSPLHF.